The 20 T cell receptor beta chains given below trace back to one sample, sequenced in a study of shared clonotypes between healthy human individuals. Assay used: immunoSEQ multiplex PCR; TCRdb lists only in-frame clones, some missing. The table records about 2 million clones, around 95% of them present only once. The specimen was naive CD4+ T cells sorted from blood. Subset here: CD45RA+ positively selected. The receptors were gathered from a man aged 18-30 years in good health.

V gene TRBV5-1 combines with J gene TRBJ2-7, with 7 nucleotides matching TRBD1. The CDR3 has 14 residues. Germline V CDR1 and CDR2: SGHRS, YFSETQ. With V trimmed by 6 bases and J by 3 bases, 9 bases remained unmatched. CDR3: CASTATGPNYEQYF. CDR3 coding DNA: TGCGCCAGCACCGCGACAGGGCCCAACTACGAGCAGTACTTC. The complete variable domain, with remaining parts taken from reference TRBV5-1 and TRBJ2-7, reads KAGVTQTPRYLIKTRGQQVTLSCSPISGHRSVSWYQQTPGQGLQFLFEYFSETQRNKGNFPGRFSGRQFSNSRSEMNVSTLELGDSALYLCASTATGPNYEQYFGPGTRLTVT.

This rearrangement joins TRBV4-1 to TRBJ1-6; a weak D match, TRBD1 (6 bases). With 3 bases removed from V and 13 bases from J, the gap between germline ends came to 19 bases. CDR1 and CDR2 (germline): MGHRA, YSYEKL. CDR3 length: 15 amino acids. The CDR3 DNA reads as TGCGCCAGCAGCCAGGCCGAAGGGGGTCCCCTCCCCCTCCACTTT. This translates into CASSQAEGGPLPLHF.

This clone was seen just once. The chain joins TRBV5-1 to TRBJ2-2; 8 bases agree with TRBD1. The J segment lost 6 bases and the V segment lost 0 bases, leaving 4 bases of the junction unmatched. The CDR3 is made up of 15 amino acids. Germline V gene data show CDR1 as SGHRS and CDR2 as YFSETQ. The CDR3 DNA follows: TGCGCCAGCAGCTTGGCAGGGGGCAACCCCGGGGAGCTGTTTTTT. Translation: CASSLAGGNPGELFF.

The CDR3 here is CATAGPQNPLHF. The CDR3 DNA sequence: TGCGCCACGGCGGGGCCGCAGAACCCCCTCCACTTT. The V and J genes are TRBV5-1 and TRBJ1-6; D might be TRBD1 (5 bases). This CDR3 is built from 12 residues. Between the trimmed V and J ends, which lost 9 bases and 13 bases, there was a span of 17 bases. In germline, CDR1 is SGHRS, CDR2 YFSETQ.

The chain recombines TRBV7-9 with TRBJ1-3; D unresolved. Germline CDR1 reads SEHNR; CDR2 reads FQNEAQ (reference sequence). V dropped 7 bases and J dropped 1 base, with 17 bases sitting between them. This CDR3 has 16 residues. In DNA, the CDR3 is TGTGCCAGCATCCTGGGCGGAGAGGGATCTGGAAACACCATATATTTT. Residues: CASILGGEGSGNTIYF. The full variable domain, its missing parts supplied by reference TRBV7-9 and TRBJ1-3, is DTGVSQNPRHKITKRGQNVTFRCDPISEHNRLYWYRQTLGQGPEFLTYFQNEAQLEKSRLLSDRFSAERPKGSFSTLEIQRTEQGDSAMYLCASILGGEGSGNTIYFGEGSWLTVV.

V gene TRBV9 combines with J gene TRBJ1-1; 10 bases match TRBD1. This CDR3 region has 18 residues. J lost 0 bases, V lost 3 bases, and 11 bases had no gene match. CDR1 SGDLS and CDR2 YYNGEE come from the germline V gene. The CDR3 coding sequence is TGTGCCAGCAGCGGCAGACCGGGACAGGGGACCATGAACACTGAAGCTTTCTTT. Amino acid sequence: CASSGRPGQGTMNTEAFF. Supplemented by reference TRBV9 and TRBJ1-1, the full variable domain reads DSGVTQTPKHLITATGQRVTLRCSPRSGDLSVYWYQQSLDQGLQFLIQYYNGEERAKGNILERFSAQQFPDLHSELNLSSLELGDSALYFCASSGRPGQGTMNTEAFFGQGTRLTVV.

V gene TRBV10-3 combines with J gene TRBJ1-2; 7 nucleotides match TRBD1. V lost 1 base, J lost 10 bases, and 12 bases stayed unmatched. Germline-derived CDR1 and CDR2 are ENHRY and SYGVKD. The CDR3 is 15 residues long. CDR3 nucleotides: TGTGCCATCAGTGAGTTCCCCGGGACAGAGTATTCCTACACCTTC. Its translation: CAISEFPGTEYSYTF.

This chain connects TRBV5-1 to TRBJ2-7; D possibly corresponds to TRBD1 (5 bases). V was trimmed by 3 bases and J by 2 bases, leaving 15 bases between them. This CDR3 region has 15 residues. Germline CDR1 is SGHRS and CDR2 is YFSETQ. The CDR3, as DNA: TGCGCCAGCAGCTCCCCGACAGTCGCCCCCTACGAGCAGTACTTC. Encoded protein: CASSSPTVAPYEQYF.

A single count supports this clone. The sample holds other DNA sequences that translate to the same CDR3. The chain combines TRBV6-1 with TRBJ1-5; no clear D gene. Deletions cut 1 base from V and 2 bases from J, with 3 bases between. The CDR3 runs 13 residues. Germline V gives CDR1 MNHNS, CDR2 SASEGT. The CDR3: CASSEGRNQPQHF. The CDR3 nucleotides are TGTGCCAGCAGTGAAGGACGCAATCAGCCCCAGCATTTT.

The chain has TRBV5-1 and TRBJ1-2, with D possibly TRBD1 on 5 matching bases. The CDR3 has 14 amino acids. Looked up from germline, CDR1 is SGHRS and CDR2 is YFSETQ. The V and J ends lost 7 bases and 3 bases respectively, with 16 bases between them. CDR3 sequence reads: CASAPGEPYYGYTF. For the CDR3, the DNA is TGCGCCAGCGCCCCGGGGGAGCCTTACTATGGCTACACCTTC.

This clone was found once. The genes are TRBV5-1 and TRBJ2-2, with TRBD2 identical over 9 bases. V lost 2 bases to trimming and J lost 6 bases; unmatched junction nucleotides: 11. Looked up from germline, CDR1 is SGHRS and CDR2 is YFSETQ. The CDR3 is 17 amino acids. CDR3 amino acids: CASSFSSGNFGAGELFF. Written as DNA, the CDR3 is TGCGCCAGCAGCTTCTCTAGCGGGAATTTTGGGGCCGGGGAGCTGTTTTTT.

Concerning this clone itself: A junction boundary mismatches the germline segment, possibly from a read error. Different DNA sequences within this sample yield the same CDR3. The chain carries TRBV7-9 and TRBJ2-7; TRBD2 agrees at 11 bases. The CDR3 covers 15 residues. Germline V gives CDR1 SEHNR, CDR2 FQNEAQ (reference sequence). In DNA form, the CDR3 reads TGTGCCAGCAGCCTAGCGGGGGGAAGCTCCTACGAGCAGTACTTC. As protein: CASSLAGGSSYEQYF.

This chain's CDR3 is CASSDWGQGVYGYTF. Here the CDR3 DNA reads TGTGCCAGCAGTGATTGGGGACAGGGAGTCTATGGCTACACCTTC. V usage is TRBV25-1 and J usage is TRBJ1-2, with 9 bases identical to TRBD1. With V trimmed by 3 bases and J by 4 bases, 6 bases remained unmatched. Germline CDR1 reads MGHDK; CDR2 reads SYGVNS. CDR3 size: 15 residues.

The V call is TRBV5-4, the J call TRBJ2-5, with 7 bases matching TRBD1. In germline, CDR1 is SGHNT, CDR2 YYREEE (reference sequence). Trimming removed 5 bases from V and 2 bases from J; junction bases left unmatched: 9. This CDR3 has 15 amino acids. The CDR3 is CASRRTGAVQETQYF. DNA of the CDR3: TGTGCCAGCAGGCGTACAGGGGCGGTACAAGAGACCCAGTACTTC.

The chain links TRBV19 to TRBJ2-7; 7 positions match TRBD1. Per the germline V gene, CDR1 is LNHDA and CDR2 is SQIVND (reference sequence). After removal of 3 bases from V and 4 bases from J, the junction contained 3 bases not matched to a gene. The CDR3 is 13 residues long. The CDR3 loop reads CASSISRGYEQYF. The CDR3 nucleotides read TGTGCCAGTAGTATCAGCAGGGGGTACGAGCAGTACTTC.

The J gene is TRBJ2-7, the V gene TRBV28; D is ambiguous. V shed 4 bases and J shed 0 bases, with 10 bases lying between them. The length of the CDR3 is 14 residues. Germline-derived CDR1 and CDR2 are MDHEN and SYDVKM. CDR3 bases: TGTGCCAGCAGTTCCCCCCCTAGCTCCTACGAGCAGTACTTC. It encodes CASSSPPSSYEQYF.

The rearrangement links TRBV28 to TRBJ1-1; unclear D gene. Germline-derived CDR1 and CDR2 are MDHEN and SYDVKM. The CDR3 loop spans 13 amino acids. Trimming stripped 7 bases from V and 5 bases from J, with 14 bases between. Here the CDR3 DNA reads TGTGCCAGCACCACCGGACCTCCAACTGAAGCTTTCTTT. Encoded protein: CASTTGPPTEAFF.

About this clone: Other DNA variants within this sample encode the same CDR3. The chain links TRBV7-2 to TRBJ1-3, with D unclear. V lost 5 bases to trimming and J lost 0 bases, with 5 bases between them. The CDR3 extends over 13 amino acids. The germline V gene encodes CDR1 SGHTA and CDR2 FQGNSA. The CDR3 spells CASSGRSGNTIYF. For the CDR3, the DNA is TGTGCCAGCAGCGGACGCTCTGGAAACACCATATATTTT.

The chain uses TRBV6-5 and TRBJ1-2, with 8 bases that match TRBD1. CDR1 is MNHEY and CDR2 is SVGAGI in the germline V gene. With 5 bases clipped from V and 4 bases from J, the junction kept 9 bases outside the gene matches. CDR3 length: 15 amino acids. The CDR3 is CASSRGTGKLYGYTF. The CDR3 DNA is TGTGCCAGCAGTCGCGGGACAGGAAAACTCTATGGCTACACCTTC.

The chain is built from TRBV11-2 and TRBJ2-7; D possibly corresponds to TRBD1 (7 bases). Trimming left V 4 bases short and J 6 bases short, with 16 bases between. The CDR3 covers 14 residues. The V gene's germline CDR1 is SGHAT and CDR2 FQNNGV. The DNA for the CDR3 is TGTGCCAGCAGCTGGGGGGACAGAGCGGGCGAGCAGTACTTC. Translated, it gives CASSWGDRAGEQYF. The full variable domain, in which reference TRBV11-2 and TRBJ2-7 provide the parts outside the CDR3, is EAGVAQSPRYKIIEKRQSVAFWCNPISGHATLYWYQQILGQGPKLLIQFQNNGVVDDSQLPKDRFSAERLKGVDSTLKIQPAKLEDSAVYLCASSWGDRAGEQYFGPGTRLTVT.